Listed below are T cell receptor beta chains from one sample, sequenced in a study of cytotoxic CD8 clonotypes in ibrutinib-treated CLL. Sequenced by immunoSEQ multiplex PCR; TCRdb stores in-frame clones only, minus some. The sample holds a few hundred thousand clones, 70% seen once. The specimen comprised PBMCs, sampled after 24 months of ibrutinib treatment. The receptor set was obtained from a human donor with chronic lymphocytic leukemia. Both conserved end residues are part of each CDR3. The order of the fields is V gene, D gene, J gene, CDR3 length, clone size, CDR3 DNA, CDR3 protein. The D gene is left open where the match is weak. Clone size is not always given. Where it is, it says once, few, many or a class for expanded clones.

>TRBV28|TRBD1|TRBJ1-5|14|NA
TGTGCCAGCAGGCCGGGACAGGGTAATCAGCCCCAGCATTTT
CASRPGQGNQPQHF
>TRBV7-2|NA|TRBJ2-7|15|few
TGTGCCAGCAGCACGACAGCCTGGAGCTCCTACGAGCAGTACTTC
CASSTTAWSSYEQYF
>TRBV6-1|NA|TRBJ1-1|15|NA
TGTGCCAGCCCCCTAAGTGGGCAGGGGAGCACTGAAGCTTTCTTT
CASPLSGQGSTEAFF
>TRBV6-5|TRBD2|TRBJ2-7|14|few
TGTGCCAGCAGTTCTCAGCGGGAGAGCTACGAGCAGTACTTC
CASSSQRESYEQYF
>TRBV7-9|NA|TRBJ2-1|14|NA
TGTGCCAGCAGCTTAACAGGAGGATACAATGAGCAGTTCTTC
CASSLTGGYNEQFF
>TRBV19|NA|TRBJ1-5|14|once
TGTGCCAGTAGTATTCAGAAAGGCAATCAGCCCCAGCATTTT
CASSIQKGNQPQHF
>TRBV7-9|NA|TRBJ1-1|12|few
TGTGCCAGCAGCTTACGGGTCCCTGAAGCTTTCTTT
CASSLRVPEAFF
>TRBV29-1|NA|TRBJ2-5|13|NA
TGCAGCGTTGGGATAGGGAAGGGGGAGACCCAGTACTTC
CSVGIGKGETQYF
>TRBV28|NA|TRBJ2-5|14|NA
TGTGCCAGCGAAGGTGGGGCGCACCAAGAGACCCAGTACTTC
CASEGGAHQETQYF
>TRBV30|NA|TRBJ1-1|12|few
TGTGCCTGGAGTGTAACGGTCCTTGAAGCTTTCTTT
CAWSVTVLEAFF
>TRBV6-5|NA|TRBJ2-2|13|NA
TGTGCCAGCGGAAAAGGGGTAACCGGGGAGCTGTTTTTT
CASGKGVTGELFF
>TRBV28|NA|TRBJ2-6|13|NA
TGTGCCAGCAACCTTTCCGGGGCCAACGTCCTGACTTTC
CASNLSGANVLTF
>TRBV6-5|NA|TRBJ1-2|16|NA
TGTGCCAGCAGTTACGTCCGGACCGGGACTAACTATGGCTACACCTTC
CASSYVRTGTNYGYTF
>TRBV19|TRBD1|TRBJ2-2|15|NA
TGTGCCAGTATCCAGGGGGCGCAACTAACCGGGGAGCTGTTTTTT
CASIQGAQLTGELFF
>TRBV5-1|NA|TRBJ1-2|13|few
TGCGCCAGCAGCTTAGGGGACCCCTATGGCTACACCTTC
CASSLGDPYGYTF
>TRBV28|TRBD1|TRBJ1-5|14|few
TGTGCCAGCAGTTCACAGGGGTACAATCAGCCCCAGCATTTT
CASSSQGYNQPQHF
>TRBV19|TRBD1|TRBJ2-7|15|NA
TGTGCCAGTAGTATTTCACAGGGGGCTTTCCACGAGCAGTACTTC
CASSISQGAFHEQYF
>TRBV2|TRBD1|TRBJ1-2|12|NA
TGTGCCAGCGCACAGGGGTTGGATGGCTACACCTTC
CASAQGLDGYTF
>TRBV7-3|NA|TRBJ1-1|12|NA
TGTGCCAGCAGCTTATACGGCAGGGCAGCTTTCTTT
CASSLYGRAAFF
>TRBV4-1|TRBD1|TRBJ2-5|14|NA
TGCGCCAGCAGCCACGAGGGACAGCGGGAGACCCAGTACTTC
CASSHEGQRETQYF
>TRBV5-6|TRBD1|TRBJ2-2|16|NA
TGTGCCAGCAGCTTGTTGGGACAGGGGTTCACCGGGGAGCTGTTTTTT
CASSLLGQGFTGELFF
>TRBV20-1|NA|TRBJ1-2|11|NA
TGCACCCGCGGGGGATTTAGTGGCTACACCTTC
CTRGGFSGYTF
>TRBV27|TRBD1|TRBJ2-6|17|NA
TGTGCCAGCTACTCCGGGACAGGGGGCGCTGGGGCCAACGTCCTGACTTTC
CASYSGTGGAGANVLTF
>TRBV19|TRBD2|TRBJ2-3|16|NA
TGTGCCAGTAGTCCACGGACTAGCGGTGGCACAGATACGCAGTATTTT
CASSPRTSGGTDTQYF
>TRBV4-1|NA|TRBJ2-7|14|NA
TGCGCCAGCAGCCAAGAACAGGGACTCTACGAGCAGTACTTC
CASSQEQGLYEQYF
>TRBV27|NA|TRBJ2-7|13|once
TGTGCCAGCAGTAGTGGTTTTCCCTACGAGCAGTACTTC
CASSSGFPYEQYF
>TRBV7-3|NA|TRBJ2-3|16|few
TGTGCCAGCAGCTTAATAACGGAAATTAGCACAGATACGCAGTATTTT
CASSLITEISTDTQYF
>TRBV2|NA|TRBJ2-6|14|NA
TGTGCCTTAGACGGAGTCTCTGGGGCCAACGTCCTGACTTTC
CALDGVSGANVLTF
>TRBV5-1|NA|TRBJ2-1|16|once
TGCGCCAGCAGCTTGGTAGTGGGAGGAAGAGGCAATGAGCAGTTCTTC
CASSLVVGGRGNEQFF
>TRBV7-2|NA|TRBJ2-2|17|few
TGTGCCAGCAGCTTAGTGGGTCAGGGCAATACTCCCGGGGAGCTGTTTTTT
CASSLVGQGNTPGELFF
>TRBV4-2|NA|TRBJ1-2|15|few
TGTGCCAGCAGCCAAGATTGGGGGGCTAGATGGGGCTACACCTTC
CASSQDWGARWGYTF
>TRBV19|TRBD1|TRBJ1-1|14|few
TGTGCCAGTAGTCAGGACAGGGTGAACACTGAAGCTTTCTTT
CASSQDRVNTEAFF
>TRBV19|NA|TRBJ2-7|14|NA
TGTGCCAGTAGTACCCGACAGGTTGTCTACGAGCAGTACTTC
CASSTRQVVYEQYF
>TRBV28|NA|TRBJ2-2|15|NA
TGTGCCAGCTCCCTTGGGGGCGGACCCACCGGGGAGCTGTTTTTT
CASSLGGGPTGELFF
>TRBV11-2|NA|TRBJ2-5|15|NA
TGTGCCAGCAGCTTAGATCGGTCCGTGCAAGAGACCCAGTACTTC
CASSLDRSVQETQYF
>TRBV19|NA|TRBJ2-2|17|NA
TGTGCCAGCCGCCCCGTGGGAACAGCGGCGAACACCGGGGAGCTGTTTTTT
CASRPVGTAANTGELFF
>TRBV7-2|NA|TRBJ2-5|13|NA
TGTGCCAGCAGCTCGACCCACCGGGAGACCCAGTACTTC
CASSSTHRETQYF
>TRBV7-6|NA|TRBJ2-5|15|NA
TGTGCCAGCAGCTTAGTTGGCGGGTACCAAGAGACCCAGTACTTC
CASSLVGGYQETQYF
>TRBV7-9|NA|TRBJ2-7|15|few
TGTGCCAGCAGCCTCCGGGCGGGACTTACCTACGAGCAGTACTTC
CASSLRAGLTYEQYF
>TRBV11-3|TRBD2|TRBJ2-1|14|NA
TGTGCCCGCCCCAGCGGGAGGGCTAAGGATGAGCAGTTCTTC
CARPSGRAKDEQFF
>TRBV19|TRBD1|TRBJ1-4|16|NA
TGTGCCAGTAGTATCCAACCGCAGGGGGGGCGCGAAAAACTGTTTTTT
CASSIQPQGGREKLFF
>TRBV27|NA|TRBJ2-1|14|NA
TGTGCCAGCGCCGGGACCCTAGGCTACAATGAGCAGTTCTTC
CASAGTLGYNEQFF
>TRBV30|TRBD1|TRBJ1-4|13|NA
TGTGCCTGGAGTGCCGGGACAGGAGAAAAACTGTTTTTT
CAWSAGTGEKLFF
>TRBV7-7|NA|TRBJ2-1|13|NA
TGTGCTAGCAGCTCTCTTGGGGGCGATGAGCAGTTCTTC
CASSSLGGDEQFF
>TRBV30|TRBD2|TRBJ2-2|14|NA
TGTGCCTGGGGGGGACTAGCGGGACCCGGGGAGCTGTTTTTT
CAWGGLAGPGELFF
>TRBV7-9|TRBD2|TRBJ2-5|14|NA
TGTGCCAGCAGCTCTAGCGGGAGGGCCGAGACCCAGTACTTC
CASSSSGRAETQYF
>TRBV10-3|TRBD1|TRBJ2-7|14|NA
TGTGCCATCAGCAGACAGGGTACCAGTAACGAGCAGTACTTC
CAISRQGTSNEQYF
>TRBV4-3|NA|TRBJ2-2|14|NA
TGCGCCAGCAGCCAAGTTGAAGGGATCGGGGAGCTGTTTTTT
CASSQVEGIGELFF
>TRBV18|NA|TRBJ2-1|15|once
TGTGCCAGCTCATCTGTTGGCAGGGAGTACAATGAGCAGTTCTTC
CASSSVGREYNEQFF
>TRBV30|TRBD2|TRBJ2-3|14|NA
TGTGCCTGGGGCCGAGCAGCGGGAGAGTGGACGCAGTATTTT
CAWGRAAGEWTQYF